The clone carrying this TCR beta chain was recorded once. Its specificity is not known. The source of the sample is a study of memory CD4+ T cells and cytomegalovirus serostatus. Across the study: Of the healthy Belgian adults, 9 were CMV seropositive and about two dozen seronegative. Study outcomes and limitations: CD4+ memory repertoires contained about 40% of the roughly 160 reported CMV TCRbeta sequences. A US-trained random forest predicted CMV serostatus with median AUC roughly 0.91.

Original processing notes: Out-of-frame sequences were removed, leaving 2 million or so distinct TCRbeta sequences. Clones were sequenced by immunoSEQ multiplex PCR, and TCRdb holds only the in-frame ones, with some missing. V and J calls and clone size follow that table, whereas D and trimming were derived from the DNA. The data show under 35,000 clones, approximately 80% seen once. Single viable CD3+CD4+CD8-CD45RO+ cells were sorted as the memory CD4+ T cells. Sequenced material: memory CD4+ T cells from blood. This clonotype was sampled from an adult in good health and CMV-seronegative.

The CDR3 DNA reads as TGTGCCAGCAGAGGGACAGGACGGAACACTGAAGCTTTCTTT. Residues: CASRGTGRNTEAFF. The chain joins TRBV6-4 to TRBJ1-1, with 8 nucleotides matching TRBD1. Germline assignment: CDR1 MRHNA and CDR2 SNTAGT. This CDR3 is 14 amino acids long. With V trimmed by 6 bases and J by 1 base, 4 bases remained unmatched.